These 2 T cell receptor beta chains originate from one sample sequenced in a study of blood T cells in healthy people across ages. Primed by a sample-barcoded 5' primer and a J-beta primer mix, a second PCR proceeded for about 6 to 11 cycles. TCRdb reprocessed the 5' RACE reads with MiXCR, giving one entry per CDR3 protein. The data show fewer than 1,000,000 distinct CDR3 sequences, more than 40% seen once. The sequencing input was blood. These receptors were collected from a man aged 55 to 70 in good health.

The genes are TRBV5-1 and TRBJ2-1, with 8 bases matching TRBD2. Germline lookup yields CDR1 SGHRS and CDR2 YFSETQ. J was trimmed by 7 bases and V by 4 bases; bases with no gene match: 13. The length of the CDR3 is 16 residues. CDR3 protein: CASSITPGLGVNEQFF. CDR3 DNA sequence: TGCGCCAGCAGCATAACACCGGGACTAGGGGTAAATGAGCAGTTCTTC.

This clonotype showed up just a few times. The rearrangement links TRBV20-1 to TRBJ2-1; D might be TRBD2 (6 bases). CDR3 length equals 15 residues. CDR1 is DFQATT, CDR2 SNEGSKA, per germline (reference sequence). V was pared by 0 bases and J by 12 bases, with 21 bases between. In nucleotides, the CDR3 is TGCAGTGCTAGAGATCTTGGTGGAGCCGGGGGTGGGCAGTTCTTC. This encodes CSARDLGGAGGGQFF.